This is a list of T cell receptor beta chains from one sample in a study of beta chain features in type 1 diabetes. Sequencing was performed with immunoSEQ multiplex PCR; in TCRdb, only in-frame clones are kept and a portion is missing. Of hundreds of thousands of clones in the sample, around 16% were seen once. The source material was naive CD4+ T cells from blood. Receptors originate from a man aged 18 to 29 in good health. Each CDR3 is given with its conserved first and last residue. Each record gives: clone size, D gene, CDR3 length, J gene, V gene, CDR3 protein, CDR3 DNA. D genes are given only for firm matches. Clone size is not always given. Where it is, it says once, few, many or a class for expanded clones.

abundance: -
d_gene: -
len: 13
j_gene: TRBJ2-5
v_gene: TRBV28
CDR3aa: CASSSGSPKTQYF
CDR3nt: TGTGCCAGCAGTTCCGGCAGCCCCAAGACCCAGTACTTC

abundance: few
d_gene: -
len: 14
j_gene: TRBJ2-1
v_gene: TRBV5-4
CDR3aa: CASSRRQGGNEQFF
CDR3nt: TGTGCCAGCAGCAGACGACAGGGAGGCAATGAGCAGTTCTTC

abundance: few
d_gene: -
len: 14
j_gene: TRBJ2-7
v_gene: TRBV11-2
CDR3aa: CASSLRPDSYEQYF
CDR3nt: TGTGCCAGCAGCTTACGCCCTGACTCCTACGAGCAGTACTTC

abundance: few
d_gene: -
len: 15
j_gene: TRBJ2-7
v_gene: TRBV29-1
CDR3aa: CSVLKGRGSSYEQYF
CDR3nt: TGCAGCGTTCTGAAAGGCAGGGGCAGCTCCTACGAGCAGTACTTC

abundance: many
d_gene: TRBD1
len: 14
j_gene: TRBJ2-1
v_gene: TRBV14
CDR3aa: CASSPGTGLNEQFF
CDR3nt: TGTGCCAGCAGCCCCGGGACAGGGTTAAATGAGCAGTTCTTC

abundance: few
d_gene: -
len: 16
j_gene: TRBJ1-5
v_gene: TRBV5-6
CDR3aa: CASSLRQTYSNQPQHF
CDR3nt: TGTGCCAGCAGCTTGCGACAGACATATAGCAATCAGCCCCAGCATTTT

abundance: few
d_gene: TRBD1
len: 16
j_gene: TRBJ1-6
v_gene: TRBV29-1
CDR3aa: CSHTGQGPPYNSPLHF
CDR3nt: TGCAGCCACACCGGACAGGGACCGCCATATAATTCACCCCTCCACTTT

abundance: few
d_gene: -
len: 14
j_gene: TRBJ1-4
v_gene: TRBV30
CDR3aa: CAWRSGATNEKLFF
CDR3nt: TGTGCCTGGAGGTCCGGTGCCACTAATGAAAAACTGTTTTTT

abundance: -
d_gene: -
len: 13
j_gene: TRBJ1-1
v_gene: TRBV14
CDR3aa: CASRVLSGGEAFF
CDR3nt: TGTGCCAGCAGAGTTCTATCAGGTGGGGAAGCTTTCTTT

abundance: few
d_gene: -
len: 13
j_gene: TRBJ1-1
v_gene: TRBV7-2
CDR3aa: CASSLFPETEAFF
CDR3nt: TGTGCCAGCAGCTTATTTCCCGAGACTGAAGCTTTCTTT

abundance: -
d_gene: -
len: 19
j_gene: TRBJ1-5
v_gene: TRBV28
CDR3aa: CASSLGLGLGRGGNQPQHF
CDR3nt: TGTGCCAGCAGTTTGGGTTTGGGACTGGGACGAGGGGGCAATCAGCCCCAGCATTTT

abundance: -
d_gene: -
len: 14
j_gene: TRBJ2-7
v_gene: TRBV5-1
CDR3aa: CASSSGTLSYEQYF
CDR3nt: TGCGCCAGCAGCTCGGGGACACTCTCCTACGAGCAGTACTTC

abundance: few
d_gene: -
len: 13
j_gene: TRBJ2-5
v_gene: TRBV7-3
CDR3aa: CASSFGRQETQYF
CDR3nt: TGTGCCAGCAGCTTTGGACGGCAAGAGACCCAGTACTTC

abundance: -
d_gene: TRBD1
len: 14
j_gene: TRBJ1-2
v_gene: TRBV18
CDR3aa: CASSPLQGAGGYTF
CDR3nt: TGTGCCAGCTCACCACTCCAGGGGGCGGGTGGCTACACCTTC

abundance: few
d_gene: -
len: 17
j_gene: TRBJ1-6
v_gene: TRBV27
CDR3aa: CASSPGTSRSYNSPLHF
CDR3nt: TGTGCCAGCAGTCCCGGGACGTCCAGATCCTATAATTCACCCCTCCACTTT

abundance: few
d_gene: -
len: 12
j_gene: TRBJ1-4
v_gene: TRBV4-1
CDR3aa: CASSQVREKLFF
CDR3nt: TGCGCCAGCAGCCAAGTTCGAGAAAAACTGTTTTTT

abundance: -
d_gene: -
len: 13
j_gene: TRBJ2-7
v_gene: TRBV10-3
CDR3aa: CAISELGENEQYF
CDR3nt: TGTGCCATCAGTGAATTGGGAGAAAACGAGCAGTACTTC

abundance: few
d_gene: -
len: 13
j_gene: TRBJ1-2
v_gene: TRBV7-3
CDR3aa: CASSQQGGYGYTF
CDR3nt: TGTGCCAGCAGCCAACAGGGCGGCTATGGCTACACCTTC

abundance: few
d_gene: -
len: 13
j_gene: TRBJ1-2
v_gene: TRBV5-4
CDR3aa: CASSSTGNYGYTF
CDR3nt: TGTGCCAGCAGCTCGACAGGAAACTATGGCTACACCTTC

abundance: -
d_gene: -
len: 13
j_gene: TRBJ1-2
v_gene: TRBV5-1
CDR3aa: CASSLDSGRGYTF
CDR3nt: TGCGCCAGCAGCTTGGATTCAGGGCGAGGCTACACCTTC

abundance: few
d_gene: TRBD1
len: 15
j_gene: TRBJ2-5
v_gene: TRBV18
CDR3aa: CASSPGTEPLETQYF
CDR3nt: TGTGCCAGCTCACCCGGGACAGAGCCGTTGGAGACCCAGTACTTC

abundance: few
d_gene: TRBD2
len: 15
j_gene: TRBJ2-3
v_gene: TRBV5-1
CDR3aa: CASSLAVRGADTQYF
CDR3nt: TGCGCCAGCAGCTTGGCGGTGCGGGGGGCGGATACGCAGTATTTT

abundance: -
d_gene: -
len: 16
j_gene: TRBJ2-7
v_gene: TRBV4-3
CDR3aa: CASSQNPPTATYEQYF
CDR3nt: TGCGCCAGCAGCCAAAATCCTCCGACAGCGACCTACGAGCAGTACTTC

abundance: few
d_gene: TRBD1
len: 14
j_gene: TRBJ2-7
v_gene: TRBV11-3
CDR3aa: CASSPGTGSYEQYF
CDR3nt: TGTGCCAGCAGCCCTGGGACAGGGTCCTACGAGCAGTACTTC

abundance: few
d_gene: -
len: 17
j_gene: TRBJ2-1
v_gene: TRBV5-6
CDR3aa: CASSLILQGDSYNEQFF
CDR3nt: TGTGCCAGCAGCTTGATCCTACAGGGAGACTCCTACAATGAGCAGTTCTTC

abundance: -
d_gene: -
len: 14
j_gene: TRBJ1-3
v_gene: TRBV4-3
CDR3aa: CASSQGTAGNTIYF
CDR3nt: TGCGCCAGCAGCCAAGGGACAGCTGGAAACACCATATATTTT

abundance: few
d_gene: -
len: 13
j_gene: TRBJ2-3
v_gene: TRBV7-9
CDR3aa: CASSLTDTDTQYF
CDR3nt: TGTGCCAGCAGCTTGACTGACACAGATACGCAGTATTTT

abundance: -
d_gene: TRBD2
len: 15
j_gene: TRBJ2-1
v_gene: TRBV29-1
CDR3aa: CSVGRLARPNNEQFF
CDR3nt: TGCAGCGTTGGGAGACTAGCGAGACCGAACAATGAGCAGTTCTTC

abundance: few
d_gene: -
len: 13
j_gene: TRBJ1-1
v_gene: TRBV29-1
CDR3aa: CRGGAGANTEAFF
CDR3nt: TGCAGGGGCGGGGCAGGGGCGAACACTGAAGCTTTCTTT

abundance: few
d_gene: -
len: 14
j_gene: TRBJ2-7
v_gene: TRBV7-9
CDR3aa: CASSFTTLTYEQYF
CDR3nt: TGTGCCAGCAGCTTCACGACACTAACCTACGAGCAGTACTTC

abundance: few
d_gene: -
len: 14
j_gene: TRBJ1-2
v_gene: TRBV7-9
CDR3aa: CASSLDAGANGYTF
CDR3nt: TGTGCCAGCAGCTTAGATGCAGGGGCAAATGGCTACACCTTC

abundance: few
d_gene: TRBD2
len: 15
j_gene: TRBJ2-7
v_gene: TRBV28
CDR3aa: CASSLLAGGQYEQYF
CDR3nt: TGTGCCAGCAGTCTACTAGCGGGAGGGCAATACGAGCAGTACTTC

abundance: -
d_gene: -
len: 14
j_gene: TRBJ2-5
v_gene: TRBV6-6
CDR3aa: CASSYPTGGETQYF
CDR3nt: TGTGCCAGCAGTTACCCCACAGGTGGCGAGACCCAGTACTTC

abundance: -
d_gene: TRBD1
len: 14
j_gene: TRBJ2-5
v_gene: TRBV5-1
CDR3aa: CASSWTGGGETQYF
CDR3nt: TGCGCCAGCAGCTGGACAGGGGGCGGAGAGACCCAGTACTTC

abundance: few
d_gene: -
len: 15
j_gene: TRBJ2-1
v_gene: TRBV2
CDR3aa: CASSTGGRGNNEQFF
CDR3nt: TGTGCCAGCAGCACAGGAGGAAGGGGCAACAATGAGCAGTTCTTC

abundance: -
d_gene: -
len: 13
j_gene: TRBJ2-7
v_gene: TRBV6-1
CDR3aa: CASSAGGIYEQYF
CDR3nt: TGTGCCAGCAGCGCAGGCGGGATCTACGAGCAGTACTTC

abundance: few
d_gene: -
len: 14
j_gene: TRBJ2-4
v_gene: TRBV18
CDR3aa: CASSPGASKNIQYF
CDR3nt: TGTGCCAGCTCACCGGGGGCATCCAAAAACATTCAGTACTTC

abundance: -
d_gene: -
len: 15
j_gene: TRBJ1-6
v_gene: TRBV7-9
CDR3aa: CASSLRQGNNSPLHF
CDR3nt: TGTGCCAGCAGCTTACGGCAGGGGAATAATTCACCCCTCCACTTT

abundance: -
d_gene: TRBD2
len: 14
j_gene: TRBJ2-7
v_gene: TRBV15
CDR3aa: CATRRMAGAYEQYF
CDR3nt: TGTGCCACCCGCCGGATGGCGGGAGCCTACGAGCAGTACTTC

abundance: few
d_gene: TRBD2
len: 15
j_gene: TRBJ2-1
v_gene: TRBV6-5
CDR3aa: CASRTGTSESNEQFF
CDR3nt: TGTGCCAGCAGAACCGGGACTAGCGAGAGCAATGAGCAGTTCTTC

abundance: -
d_gene: TRBD1
len: 13
j_gene: TRBJ2-1
v_gene: TRBV18
CDR3aa: CASSGQGLGEQFF
CDR3nt: TGTGCCAGCTCCGGACAGGGGCTAGGAGAGCAGTTCTTC

abundance: few
d_gene: -
len: 14
j_gene: TRBJ1-1
v_gene: TRBV15
CDR3aa: CATSPPEVNTEAFF
CDR3nt: TGTGCCACCAGCCCCCCCGAGGTGAACACTGAAGCTTTCTTT

abundance: -
d_gene: -
len: 14
j_gene: TRBJ2-2
v_gene: TRBV6-5
CDR3aa: CASTIVNMGGELFF
CDR3nt: TGTGCCAGCACCATCGTCAATATGGGCGGGGAGCTGTTTTTT

abundance: -
d_gene: TRBD1
len: 11
j_gene: TRBJ2-7
v_gene: TRBV20-1
CDR3aa: CSAGQGHEQYF
CDR3nt: TGCAGTGCTGGACAGGGCCACGAGCAGTACTTC

abundance: -
d_gene: TRBD2
len: 15
j_gene: TRBJ2-4
v_gene: TRBV7-2
CDR3aa: CASSYRLAGVNIQYF
CDR3nt: TGTGCCAGCAGCTACCGACTAGCGGGAGTGAACATTCAGTACTTC

abundance: few
d_gene: -
len: 15
j_gene: TRBJ2-7
v_gene: TRBV7-9
CDR3aa: CASSVRGNSDYEQYF
CDR3nt: TGTGCCAGCAGCGTAAGGGGAAACTCGGACTACGAGCAGTACTTC

abundance: -
d_gene: TRBD2
len: 19
j_gene: TRBJ2-2
v_gene: TRBV7-9
CDR3aa: CASSPPGLAGVPYTGELFF
CDR3nt: TGTGCCAGCAGCCCTCCAGGACTAGCGGGAGTCCCCTACACCGGGGAGCTGTTTTTT

abundance: -
d_gene: TRBD2
len: 14
j_gene: TRBJ2-7
v_gene: TRBV4-2
CDR3aa: CASSIGTSEFEQYF
CDR3nt: TGTGCCAGCAGCATTGGGACTAGCGAGTTCGAGCAGTACTTC

abundance: few
d_gene: TRBD1
len: 15
j_gene: TRBJ2-5
v_gene: TRBV7-9
CDR3aa: CASSPWTGLQETQYF
CDR3nt: TGTGCCAGCAGCCCCTGGACAGGACTTCAAGAGACCCAGTACTTC

abundance: -
d_gene: -
len: 15
j_gene: TRBJ1-1
v_gene: TRBV5-1
CDR3aa: CASSGGQSLNTEAFF
CDR3nt: TGCGCCAGCAGCGGCGGACAGTCGCTGAACACTGAAGCTTTCTTT

abundance: few
d_gene: -
len: 16
j_gene: TRBJ2-7
v_gene: TRBV28
CDR3aa: CASSLPDTGRPDEQYF
CDR3nt: TGTGCCAGCAGTTTACCCGATACAGGGCGCCCTGACGAGCAGTACTTC

abundance: -
d_gene: TRBD2
len: 18
j_gene: TRBJ2-1
v_gene: TRBV18
CDR3aa: CASSPRSGGRLSDNEQFF
CDR3nt: TGTGCCAGCTCACCACGAAGTGGCGGGAGACTCAGCGACAATGAGCAGTTCTTC

abundance: -
d_gene: -
len: 16
j_gene: TRBJ1-3
v_gene: TRBV30
CDR3aa: CAWSVTRSLSGNTIYF
CDR3nt: TGTGCCTGGAGTGTTACAAGAAGCCTCTCTGGAAACACCATATATTTT

abundance: few
d_gene: TRBD1
len: 15
j_gene: TRBJ1-6
v_gene: TRBV7-9
CDR3aa: CASSPRQGNNSPLHF
CDR3nt: TGTGCCAGCAGCCCAAGACAGGGTAATAATTCACCCCTCCACTTT

abundance: few
d_gene: -
len: 14
j_gene: TRBJ2-7
v_gene: TRBV6-5
CDR3aa: CASRWQEITYEQYF
CDR3nt: TGTGCCTCCCGGTGGCAGGAGATTACCTACGAGCAGTACTTC

abundance: -
d_gene: -
len: 15
j_gene: TRBJ1-6
v_gene: TRBV5-1
CDR3aa: CASSLGGQTNSPLHF
CDR3nt: TGCGCCAGCAGCTTGGGAGGCCAGACTAATTCACCCCTCCACTTT

abundance: -
d_gene: -
len: 15
j_gene: TRBJ2-5
v_gene: TRBV7-2
CDR3aa: CASSPTPGLQETQYF
CDR3nt: TGTGCCAGCAGCCCCACTCCGGGGTTACAAGAGACCCAGTACTTC

abundance: few
d_gene: -
len: 14
j_gene: TRBJ2-7
v_gene: TRBV25-1
CDR3aa: CASRPDGFSYEQYF
CDR3nt: TGTGCCAGCAGGCCGGACGGATTCTCCTACGAGCAGTACTTC

abundance: -
d_gene: -
len: 13
j_gene: TRBJ1-2
v_gene: TRBV5-6
CDR3aa: CASSLDAYYGYTF
CDR3nt: TGTGCCAGCAGCTTGGACGCGTACTATGGCTACACCTTC